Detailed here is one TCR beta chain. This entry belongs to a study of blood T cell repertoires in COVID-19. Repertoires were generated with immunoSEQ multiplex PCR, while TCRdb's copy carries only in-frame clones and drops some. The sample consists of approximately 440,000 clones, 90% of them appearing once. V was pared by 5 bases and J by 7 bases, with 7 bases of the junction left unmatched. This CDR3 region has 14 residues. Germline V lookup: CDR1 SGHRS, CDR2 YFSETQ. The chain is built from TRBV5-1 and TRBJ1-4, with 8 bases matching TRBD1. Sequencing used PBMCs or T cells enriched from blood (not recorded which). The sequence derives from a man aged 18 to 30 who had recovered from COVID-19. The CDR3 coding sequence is TGCGCCAGCAGACCTGACAGGGGACTTGAAAAACTGTTTTTT. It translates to CASRPDRGLEKLFF.